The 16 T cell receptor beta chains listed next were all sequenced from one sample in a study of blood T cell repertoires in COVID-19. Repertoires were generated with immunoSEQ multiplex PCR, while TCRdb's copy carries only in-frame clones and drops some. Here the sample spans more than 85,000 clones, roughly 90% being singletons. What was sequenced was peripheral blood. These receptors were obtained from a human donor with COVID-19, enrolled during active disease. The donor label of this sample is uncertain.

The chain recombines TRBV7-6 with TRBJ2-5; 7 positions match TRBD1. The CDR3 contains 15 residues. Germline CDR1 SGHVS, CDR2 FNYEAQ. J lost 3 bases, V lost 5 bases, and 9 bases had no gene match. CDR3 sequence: CASSQGRDREETQYF. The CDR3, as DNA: TGTGCCAGCAGCCAAGGCCGGGACAGAGAAGAGACCCAGTACTTC.

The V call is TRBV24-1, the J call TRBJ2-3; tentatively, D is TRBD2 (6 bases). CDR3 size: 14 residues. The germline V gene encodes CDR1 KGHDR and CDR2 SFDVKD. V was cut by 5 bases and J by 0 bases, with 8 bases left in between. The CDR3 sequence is CATSGLGSTDTQYF. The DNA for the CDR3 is TGTGCCACCAGTGGACTAGGCAGCACAGATACGCAGTATTTT.

CDR3 DNA sequence: TGTGCCAGCAGTACACCCGGGAGGGGCACGACCGGGGAGCTGTTTTTT. Translation: CASSTPGRGTTGELFF. The chain joins TRBV25-1 to TRBJ2-2; 8 bases are a match to TRBD2. The CDR3 extends over 16 amino acids. After removal of 5 bases from V and 5 bases from J, the junction contained 10 bases not matched to a gene. Germline CDR1 is MGHDK and CDR2 is SYGVNS.

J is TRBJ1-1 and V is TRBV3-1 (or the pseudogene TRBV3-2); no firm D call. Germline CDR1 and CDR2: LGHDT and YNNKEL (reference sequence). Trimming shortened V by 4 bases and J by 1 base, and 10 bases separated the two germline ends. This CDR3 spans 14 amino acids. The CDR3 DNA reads TGTGCCAGCAGCCCTCAAGTCGGGAACACTGAAGCTTTCTTT. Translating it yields CASSPQVGNTEAFF.

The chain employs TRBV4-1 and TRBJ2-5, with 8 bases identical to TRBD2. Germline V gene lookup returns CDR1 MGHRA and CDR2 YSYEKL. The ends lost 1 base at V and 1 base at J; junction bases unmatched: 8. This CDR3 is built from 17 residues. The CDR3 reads CASSQGSAGGTQETQYF. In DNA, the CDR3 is TGCGCCAGCAGCCAAGGTTCGGCGGGGGGTACCCAAGAGACCCAGTACTTC.

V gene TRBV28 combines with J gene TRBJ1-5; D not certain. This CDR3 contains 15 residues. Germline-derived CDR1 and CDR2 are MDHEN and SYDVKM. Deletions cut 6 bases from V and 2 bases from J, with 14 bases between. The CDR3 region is CASRSRGSGNQPQHF. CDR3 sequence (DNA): TGTGCCAGCAGATCCCGCGGGTCTGGCAATCAGCCCCAGCATTTT.

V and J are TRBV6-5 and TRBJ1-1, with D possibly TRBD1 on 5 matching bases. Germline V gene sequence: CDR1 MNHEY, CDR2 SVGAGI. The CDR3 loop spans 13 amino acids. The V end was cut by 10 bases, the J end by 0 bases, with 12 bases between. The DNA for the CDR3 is TGTGCCACCCAGACAGAAATGAACACTGAAGCTTTCTTT. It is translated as CATQTEMNTEAFF.

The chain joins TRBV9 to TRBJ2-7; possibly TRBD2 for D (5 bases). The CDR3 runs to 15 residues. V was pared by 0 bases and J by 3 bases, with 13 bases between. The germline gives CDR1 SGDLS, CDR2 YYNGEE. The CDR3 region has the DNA TGTGCCAGCAGCGTAGGAGAGGGCCTTTACTACGAGCAGTACTTC. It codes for CASSVGEGLYYEQYF.

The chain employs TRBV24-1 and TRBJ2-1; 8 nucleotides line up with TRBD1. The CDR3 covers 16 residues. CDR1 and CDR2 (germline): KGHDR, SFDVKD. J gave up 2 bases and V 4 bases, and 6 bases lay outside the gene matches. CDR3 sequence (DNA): TGTGCCACCAGTGACCCCGGGACAGGAGCCTACAATGAGCAGTTCTTC. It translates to CATSDPGTGAYNEQFF.

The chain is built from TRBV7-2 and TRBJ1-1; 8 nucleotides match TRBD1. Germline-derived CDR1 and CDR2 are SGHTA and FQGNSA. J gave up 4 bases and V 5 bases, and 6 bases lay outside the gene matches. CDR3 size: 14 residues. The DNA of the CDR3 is TGTGCCAGCAGCAAGGGACAGGAGGCCACTGAAGCTTTCTTT. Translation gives CASSKGQEATEAFF.

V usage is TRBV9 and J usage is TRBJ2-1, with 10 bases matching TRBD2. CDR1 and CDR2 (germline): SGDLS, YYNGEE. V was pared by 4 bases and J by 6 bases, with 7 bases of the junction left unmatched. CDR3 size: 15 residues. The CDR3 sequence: CASSISGRAGNEQFF. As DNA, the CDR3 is TGTGCCAGCAGCATCAGCGGGAGGGCGGGCAATGAGCAGTTCTTC.

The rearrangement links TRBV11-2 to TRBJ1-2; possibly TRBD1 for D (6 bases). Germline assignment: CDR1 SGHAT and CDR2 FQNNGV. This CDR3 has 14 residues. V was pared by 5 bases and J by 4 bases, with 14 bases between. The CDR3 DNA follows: TGTGCCAGCAGCCTGAACAGGGCTACCTATGGCTACACCTTC. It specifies CASSLNRATYGYTF.

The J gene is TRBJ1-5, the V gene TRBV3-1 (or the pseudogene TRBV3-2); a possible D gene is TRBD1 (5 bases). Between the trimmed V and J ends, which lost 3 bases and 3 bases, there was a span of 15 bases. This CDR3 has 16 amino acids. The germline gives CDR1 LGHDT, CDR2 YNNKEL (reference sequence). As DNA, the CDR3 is TGTGCCAGCAGCCAGGGGGGGGTTATGGACAATCAGCCCCAGCATTTT. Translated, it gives CASSQGGVMDNQPQHF.

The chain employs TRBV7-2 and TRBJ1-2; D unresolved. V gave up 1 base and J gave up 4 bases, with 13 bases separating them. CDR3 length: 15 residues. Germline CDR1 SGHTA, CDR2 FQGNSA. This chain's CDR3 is CASSLVAGAGYGYTF. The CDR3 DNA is TGTGCCAGCAGCTTAGTGGCGGGTGCGGGCTATGGCTACACCTTC.

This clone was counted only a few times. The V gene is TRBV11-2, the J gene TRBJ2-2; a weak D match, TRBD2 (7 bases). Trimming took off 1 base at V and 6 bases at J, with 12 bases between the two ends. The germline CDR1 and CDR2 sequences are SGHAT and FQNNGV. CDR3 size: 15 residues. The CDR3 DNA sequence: TGTGCCAGCAGCTTAGTGTTCGGGGGGCCCGGGGAGCTGTTTTTT. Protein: CASSLVFGGPGELFF. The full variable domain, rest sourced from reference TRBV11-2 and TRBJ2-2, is EAGVAQSPRYKIIEKRQSVAFWCNPISGHATLYWYQQILGQGPKLLIQFQNNGVVDDSQLPKDRFSAERLKGVDSTLKIQPAKLEDSAVYLCASSLVFGGPGELFFGEGSRLTVL.

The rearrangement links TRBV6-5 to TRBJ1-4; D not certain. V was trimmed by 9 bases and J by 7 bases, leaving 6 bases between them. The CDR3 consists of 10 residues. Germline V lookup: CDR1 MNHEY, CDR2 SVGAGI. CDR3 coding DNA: TGTGCCAGTTGGAGTGAAAAACTGTTTTTT. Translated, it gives CASWSEKLFF.